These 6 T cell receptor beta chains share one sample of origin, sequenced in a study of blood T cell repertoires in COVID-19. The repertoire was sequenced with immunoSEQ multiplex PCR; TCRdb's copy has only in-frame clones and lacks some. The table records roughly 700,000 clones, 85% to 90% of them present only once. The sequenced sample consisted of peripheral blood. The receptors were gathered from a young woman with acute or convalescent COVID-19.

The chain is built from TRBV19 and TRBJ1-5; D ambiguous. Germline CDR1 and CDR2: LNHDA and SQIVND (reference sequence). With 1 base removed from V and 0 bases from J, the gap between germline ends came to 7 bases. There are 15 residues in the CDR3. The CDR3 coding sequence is TGTGCCAGTAGTATAGGGCAGTATAGCAATCAGCCCCAGCATTTT. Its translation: CASSIGQYSNQPQHF.

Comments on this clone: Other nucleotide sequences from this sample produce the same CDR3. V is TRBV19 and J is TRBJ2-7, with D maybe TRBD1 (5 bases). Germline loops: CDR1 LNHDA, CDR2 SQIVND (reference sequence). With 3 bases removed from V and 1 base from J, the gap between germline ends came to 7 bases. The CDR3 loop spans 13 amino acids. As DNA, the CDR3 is TGTGCCAGTAGTATGGGGCCTTCCTACGAGCAGTACTTC. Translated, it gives CASSMGPSYEQYF.

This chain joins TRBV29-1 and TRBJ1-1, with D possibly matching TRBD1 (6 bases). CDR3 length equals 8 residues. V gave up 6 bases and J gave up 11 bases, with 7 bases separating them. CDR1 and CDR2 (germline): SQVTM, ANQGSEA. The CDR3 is CSVRGAFF. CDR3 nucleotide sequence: TGCAGCGTGAGGGGGGCTTTCTTT.

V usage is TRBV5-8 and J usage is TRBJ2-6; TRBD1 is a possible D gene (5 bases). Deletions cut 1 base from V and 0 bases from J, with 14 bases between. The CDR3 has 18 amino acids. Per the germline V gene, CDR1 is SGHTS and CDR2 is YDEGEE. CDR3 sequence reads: CASSLQQGTNSGANVLTF. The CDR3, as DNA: TGTGCCAGCAGCTTGCAGCAGGGAACGAACTCTGGGGCCAACGTCCTGACTTTC.

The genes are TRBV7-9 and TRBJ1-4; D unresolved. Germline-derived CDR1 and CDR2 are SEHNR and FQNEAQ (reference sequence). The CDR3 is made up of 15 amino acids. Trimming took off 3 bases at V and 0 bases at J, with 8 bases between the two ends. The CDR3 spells CASSLGQSTNEKLFF. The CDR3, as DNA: TGTGCCAGCAGCTTGGGCCAGTCAACTAATGAAAAACTGTTTTTT.

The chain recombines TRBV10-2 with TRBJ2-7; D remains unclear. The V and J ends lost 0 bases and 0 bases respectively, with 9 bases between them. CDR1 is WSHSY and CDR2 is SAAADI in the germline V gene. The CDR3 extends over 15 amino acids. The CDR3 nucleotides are TGCGCCAGCAGTGAGTCCCTTTCTAGCTCCTACGAGCAGTACTTC. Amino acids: CASSESLSSSYEQYF.